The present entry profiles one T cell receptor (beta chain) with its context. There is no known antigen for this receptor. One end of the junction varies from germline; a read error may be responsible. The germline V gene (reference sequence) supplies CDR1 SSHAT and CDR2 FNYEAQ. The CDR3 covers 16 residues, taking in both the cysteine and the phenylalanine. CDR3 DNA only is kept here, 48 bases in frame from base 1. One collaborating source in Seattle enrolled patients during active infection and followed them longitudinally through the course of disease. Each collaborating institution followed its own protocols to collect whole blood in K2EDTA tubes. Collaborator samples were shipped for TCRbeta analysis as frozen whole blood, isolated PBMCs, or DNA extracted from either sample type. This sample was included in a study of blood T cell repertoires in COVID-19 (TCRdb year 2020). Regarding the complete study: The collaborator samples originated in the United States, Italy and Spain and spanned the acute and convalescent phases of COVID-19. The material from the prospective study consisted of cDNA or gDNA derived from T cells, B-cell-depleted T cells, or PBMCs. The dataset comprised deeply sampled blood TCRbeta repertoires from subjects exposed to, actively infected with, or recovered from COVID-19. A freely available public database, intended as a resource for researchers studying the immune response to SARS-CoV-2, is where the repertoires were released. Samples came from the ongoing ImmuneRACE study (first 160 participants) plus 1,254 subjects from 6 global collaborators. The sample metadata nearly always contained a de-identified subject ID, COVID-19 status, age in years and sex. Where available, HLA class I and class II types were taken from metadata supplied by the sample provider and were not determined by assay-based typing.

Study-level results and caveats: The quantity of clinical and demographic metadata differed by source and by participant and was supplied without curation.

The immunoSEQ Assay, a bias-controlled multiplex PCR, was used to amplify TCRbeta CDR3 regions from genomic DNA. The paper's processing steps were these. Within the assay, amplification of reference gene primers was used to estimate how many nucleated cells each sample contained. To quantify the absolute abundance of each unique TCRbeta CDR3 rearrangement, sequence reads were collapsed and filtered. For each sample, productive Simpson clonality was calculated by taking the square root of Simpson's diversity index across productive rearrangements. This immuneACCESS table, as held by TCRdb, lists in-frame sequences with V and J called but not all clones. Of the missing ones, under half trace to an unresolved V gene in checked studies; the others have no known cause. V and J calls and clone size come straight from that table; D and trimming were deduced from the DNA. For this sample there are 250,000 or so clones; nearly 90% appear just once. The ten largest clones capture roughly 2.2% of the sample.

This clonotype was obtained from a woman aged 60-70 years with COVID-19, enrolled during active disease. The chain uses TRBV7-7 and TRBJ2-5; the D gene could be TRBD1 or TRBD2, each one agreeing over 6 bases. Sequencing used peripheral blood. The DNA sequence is TGTGCTAGCAGCTTAGGGGGGCGAGGGAACCAAGAGACCCAGTACTTC. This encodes CASSLGGRGNQETQYF.